This T cell receptor beta chain emerged from a study of shared clonotypes between healthy human individuals. Findings and caveats of the study: A small donor pool kept down the genetic and exposure-history diversity that was represented. Clonotype sharing among donors was thought likely to change with sequencing depth. A few donors shared approximately 5% of their naive CD4 clonotypes.

Details on this clone: Its antigen is undetermined.

Some clones are missing from TCRdb's copy, which holds only in-frame ones; the method was immunoSEQ multiplex PCR. The sample lists roughly 590,000 clones, 95% seen once, with about 0.11% in the top ten. Terminally differentiated effector memory CD45RA+ cells were excluded by CCR7 positive selection of CD45RO-negative cells. Donors were Caucasian adults residing in Nashville, Tennessee, USA. CDR1 is MNHNS and CDR2 is SASEGT in the germline V gene. Losses at the gene ends were 4 bases for V and 3 bases for J; bases not matched to a gene: 2. The CDR3 is 14 amino acids. The TCR comes from a woman aged 25 to 39 in good health. Sample: naive CD8+ T cells sorted from blood. V gene TRBV6-1 combines with J gene TRBJ2-7; 11 positions match TRBD2. The CDR3 nucleotides read TGTGCCAGCAGTGGACTAGCGGGACTCTACGAGCAGTACTTC. Translated: CASSGLAGLYEQYF.